What follows describes a single T cell receptor beta chain. Constant-region reverse primers amplified full-length variable regions, followed by semi-nested Nested Universal Primer A PCR. TCRdb reanalysed the 5' RACE reads using MiXCR and keeps one entry per CDR3 protein. Among 50,000 to 70,000 distinct CDR3 sequences listed, around 21% were seen once. The sorted Tregs were CD4+CD25+CD127-/low cells. V dropped 1 base and J dropped 5 bases, with 9 bases sitting between them. CDR3 length: 14 amino acids. This TCR was recovered from a female donor with breast cancer. This rearrangement joins TRBV12-3 or TRBV12-4 to TRBJ1-5; D possibly corresponds to TRBD1 (5 bases). The source material was tumor-infiltrating Tregs sorted from the breast tumor. The CDR3 reads CASSLDRGDQPQHF. The DNA for the CDR3 is TGTGCCAGCAGTTTAGATAGGGGAGATCAGCCCCAGCATTTT.